This T cell receptor (beta chain) originates from a study of OX40 agonist ivuxolimab in advanced cancers. Study as a whole: Dose-escalation patients had hepatocellular carcinoma, melanoma, renal cell or head and neck cancer. Study-wide results and caveats: On average, CD8+ T cells showed a greater number of expanded clones than CD4+.

V lost 1 base to trimming and J lost 13 bases; unmatched junction nucleotides: 9. Germline CDR1 and CDR2: LNHDA and SQIVND (reference sequence). The CDR3 spans 14 residues. In regard to this clone: Its antigen is not identified.

Libraries were prepared by immunoSEQ multiplex PCR; TCRdb keeps only in-frame clonotypes and omits some of them. This sample has about 77,000 clones, with 90% found just once. The rearrangement uses TRBV19 and TRBJ1-1; 10 bases fit TRBD1. The sequencing used CD4+ or CD8+ T cells sorted from blood, collected in a trial of the OX40 agonist ivuxolimab. This TCR derives from an adult with an advanced solid tumor such as melanoma, head and neck, liver or kidney cancer. This chain's CDR3 is CASSIARDRGYGFF. The CDR3 DNA reads TGTGCCAGTAGTATAGCCCGGGACAGGGGATATGGTTTCTTT.